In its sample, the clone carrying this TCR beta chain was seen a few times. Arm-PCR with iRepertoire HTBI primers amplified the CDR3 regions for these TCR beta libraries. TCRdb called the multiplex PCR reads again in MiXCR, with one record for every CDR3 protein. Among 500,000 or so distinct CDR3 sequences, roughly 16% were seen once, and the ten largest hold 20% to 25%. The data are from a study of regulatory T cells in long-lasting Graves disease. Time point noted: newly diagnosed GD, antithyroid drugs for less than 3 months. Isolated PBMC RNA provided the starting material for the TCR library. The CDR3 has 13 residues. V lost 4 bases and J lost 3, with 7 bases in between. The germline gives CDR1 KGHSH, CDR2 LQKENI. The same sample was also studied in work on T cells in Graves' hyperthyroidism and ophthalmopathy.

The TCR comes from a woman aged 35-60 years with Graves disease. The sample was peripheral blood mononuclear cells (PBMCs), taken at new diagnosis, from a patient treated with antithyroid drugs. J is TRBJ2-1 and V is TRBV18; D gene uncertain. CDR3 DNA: TGTGCCAGCTCACGAGAGGACTACAATGAGCAGTTCTTC. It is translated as CASSREDYNEQFF.